The 8 T cell receptor beta chains below all came from one sample that was sequenced in a study of blood T cell repertoires in COVID-19. Sequenced by immunoSEQ multiplex PCR; TCRdb stores in-frame clones only, minus some. The table lists about 170,000 clones, approximately 91% of them singletons. What was sequenced was peripheral blood. These receptor sequences come from a man aged 18 to 29 with COVID-19, enrolled during active disease.

The chain has TRBV9 and TRBJ2-3; weak D call: TRBD1 (8 bases). CDR1 and CDR2 (germline): SGDLS, YYNGEE. V was shortened by 3 bases and J by 5 bases, with 19 bases between the two germline ends. The CDR3 totals 16 residues. The CDR3 sequence is CASSAGGRDYLDTQYF. In nucleotides, the CDR3 is TGTGCCAGCAGCGCAGGGGGCCGGGACTACCTAGATACGCAGTATTTT.

V is TRBV27 and J is TRBJ2-7, with 13 bases lining up with TRBD2. Looked up from germline, CDR1 is MNHEY and CDR2 is SMNVEV (reference sequence). The trim removed 7 bases at V and 1 base at J, leaving 1 base unmatched. The CDR3 is 14 residues long. The CDR3 is CASMGLAGSYEQYF. DNA for the CDR3: TGTGCCAGCATGGGACTAGCGGGGTCCTACGAGCAGTACTTC.

The chain joins TRBV5-1 to TRBJ2-2; 10 nucleotides align to TRBD2. The V and J ends lost 4 bases and 2 bases, in that order; junction bases with no gene match: 2. The CDR3 has 15 amino acids. Germline V gene lookup returns CDR1 SGHRS and CDR2 YFSETQ. The chain's CDR3 is CASSLAGVNTGELFF. The CDR3 DNA sequence: TGCGCCAGCAGCCTAGCGGGAGTAAACACCGGGGAGCTGTTTTTT.

V gene TRBV28 combines with J gene TRBJ2-5; D might be TRBD2 (6 bases). This CDR3 contains 14 residues. With 3 bases removed from V and 5 bases from J, the gap between germline ends came to 13 bases. Germline V gene data show CDR1 as MDHEN and CDR2 as SYDVKM. This chain's CDR3 is CASSFGGSLETQYF. CDR3 bases: TGTGCCAGCAGTTTCGGGGGATCGTTGGAGACCCAGTACTTC.

V usage is TRBV7-8 and J usage is TRBJ2-7; 9 nucleotides agree with TRBD1. This CDR3 region has 14 residues. The ends lost 4 bases at V and 4 bases at J; junction bases unmatched: 5. The germline V gene has CDR1 SGHVS and CDR2 FQNEAQ. The CDR3 DNA reads as TGTGCCAGCAGCTCGACCGGGACAGGGTACGAGCAGTACTTC. It codes for CASSSTGTGYEQYF.

The chain joins TRBV3-1 (or the pseudogene TRBV3-2) to TRBJ2-7; the match to TRBD2 covers 8 bases. Trimming removed 1 base from V and 2 bases from J; junction bases left unmatched: 1. Per germline, CDR1 LGHDT and CDR2 YNNKEL (reference sequence). CDR3 length: 14 amino acids. The CDR3 DNA reads as TGTGCCAGCAGCCAAGGGACTAGCCCCTACGAGCAGTACTTC. As protein: CASSQGTSPYEQYF.

This chain connects TRBV6-5 to TRBJ2-7; TRBD1 aligns across 8 bases. Germline V CDR1 and CDR2: MNHEY, SVGAGI. CDR3 length equals 15 residues. After removal of 6 bases from V and 4 bases from J, the junction contained 11 bases not matched to a gene. This CDR3 reads CASRPETRGLYEQYF. The CDR3 DNA reads TGTGCCAGCAGACCCGAGACCAGGGGGCTATACGAGCAGTACTTC.

The chain carries TRBV4-1 and TRBJ2-7; D is ambiguous. V lost 0 bases to trimming and J lost 0 bases, with 15 bases between them. The CDR3 is made up of 17 amino acids. Germline CDR1 is MGHRA and CDR2 is YSYEKL. The CDR3 spells CASSQDLATEISYEQYF. CDR3 nucleotide sequence: TGCGCCAGCAGCCAAGACTTGGCGACTGAAATCTCCTACGAGCAGTACTTC.